These 4 T cell receptor beta chains originate from one sample sequenced in a study of memory CD8 T cells in hepatitis C reinfection. Time point indicated: peak reinfection, 3 to 8 weeks after reinfection detection. TCR sequencing was done directly ex vivo on sorted cells, without expansion in vitro. Sequencing was performed with immunoSEQ multiplex PCR; in TCRdb, only in-frame clones are kept and a portion is missing. This table holds 44,000 or so clones, around 89% found once. Sequenced material: naive CD8+ T cells sorted from blood. The receptor source for this set is a man between 18 and 29 years old with hepatitis C virus infection.

This sequence joins TRBV6-4 and TRBJ2-1; 9 bases align to TRBD2. Germline assignment: CDR1 MRHNA and CDR2 SNTAGT. CDR3 length: 12 amino acids. V shed 2 bases, J shed 16 bases, and the junction held 6 bases outside the gene matches. DNA for the CDR3: TGTGCCAGCAGTGACGGGCGGGGGGGCCTTTTCTTC. Protein sequence: CASSDGRGGLFF.

The chain carries TRBV7-9 and TRBJ2-5, with 7 nucleotides matching TRBD1. CDR3 length: 13 amino acids. V lost 5 bases to trimming and J lost 3 bases; unmatched junction nucleotides: 3. Germline lookup yields CDR1 SEHNR and CDR2 FQNEAQ (reference sequence). CDR3 coding DNA: TGTGCCAGCAGCACCGGGACAGAAGAGACCCAGTACTTC. It is translated as CASSTGTEETQYF.

The chain combines TRBV5-1 with TRBJ2-3; D might be TRBD2 (6 bases). Germline loops: CDR1 SGHRS, CDR2 YFSETQ. V lost 4 bases, J lost 0 bases, and 24 bases lay in between. The CDR3 length is 19 residues. The CDR3 bases are TGCGCCAGCAGCCCGGGTCTAGAACTAGCAGATTTTAGCACAGATACGCAGTATTTT. Residues: CASSPGLELADFSTDTQYF.

The genes are TRBV27 and TRBJ1-2; TRBD1 matches at 7 bases. V was pared by 5 bases and J by 8 bases, with 5 bases of the junction left unmatched. The CDR3 sequence is 12 residues long. In germline, CDR1 is MNHEY, CDR2 SMNVEV (reference sequence). DNA for the CDR3: TGTGCCAGCAGTGGAGACAGGGACGGCTACACCTTC. It is translated as CASSGDRDGYTF.